The 32 T cell receptor beta chains reported below all come from one sample, sequenced in a study of T cells in Graves' hyperthyroidism and ophthalmopathy. RNA transcripts were the template for amplifying TCR beta CDR3 regions. A set of HTBI primers served as the primers for a first-round RT-PCR of the TCR CDR3. TCRdb reanalysed the multiplex PCR reads using MiXCR and keeps one entry per CDR3 protein. Of approximately 530,000 distinct CDR3 sequences listed, over 15% are singletons. What was sequenced was blood. These receptor sequences come from a woman aged 18-30 years with Graves' hyperthyroidism.

This clonotype was detected many times. This chain uses TRBV20-1 with TRBJ2-7; perhaps D is TRBD1 or TRBD2 (5 bases each). From germline, CDR1 is DFQATT and CDR2 SNEGSKA (reference sequence). Trimming took off 3 bases at V and 5 bases at J, with 26 bases between the two ends. The CDR3 is 17 amino acids. Written as DNA, the CDR3 is TGCAGTGCTAGGGGACCCTTGCCGGGCAGGGAGTCCCACGAGCAGTACTTC. It is translated as CSARGPLPGRESHEQYF.

This clonotype was recorded a few times. V gene TRBV10-3 combines with J gene TRBJ2-7; no clear D gene. Trimming left V 7 bases short and J 3 bases short, with 16 bases between. This CDR3 region has 14 residues. Germline CDR1 and CDR2: ENHRY and SYGVKD. CDR3 nucleotides: TGTGCCATCAATTCACGTGACGGCTACTACGAGCAGTACTTC. Translated, it gives CAINSRDGYYEQYF.

This clonotype came up many times. CDR3 in amino acids: CAKTVIETQYF. The CDR3 DNA reads TGTGCCAAAACGGTGATAGAGACCCAGTACTTC. V is TRBV27 and J is TRBJ2-5; D ambiguous. From germline, CDR1 is MNHEY and CDR2 SMNVEV (reference sequence). The V and J ends lost 10 bases and 4 bases respectively, with 10 bases between them. The CDR3 loop spans 11 amino acids.

V usage is TRBV4-1 and J usage is TRBJ1-3; D not certain. This CDR3 has 15 residues. Trimming removed 3 bases at V and 0 bases at J, with 9 bases between. Germline-derived CDR1 and CDR2 are MGHRA and YSYEKL. CDR3 sequence: CASSHMDGSGNTIYF. The CDR3 DNA reads as TGCGCCAGCAGCCACATGGACGGCTCTGGAAACACCATATATTTT.

This clonotype was detected ten times or more. The chain joins TRBV5-1 to TRBJ2-7, with D unresolved. The CDR3 totals 14 residues. Germline CDR1 is SGHRS and CDR2 is YFSETQ. V was clipped by 4 bases and J by 0 bases, with 11 bases between them. The CDR3 reads CASSPDAVSYEQYF. CDR3 DNA: TGCGCCAGCAGCCCGGACGCAGTCTCCTACGAGCAGTACTTC. The variable domain in full, completed from reference TRBV5-1 and TRBJ2-7, reads KAGVTQTPRYLIKTRGQQVTLSCSPISGHRSVSWYQQTPGQGLQFLFEYFSETQRNKGNFPGRFSGRQFSNSRSEMNVSTLELGDSALYLCASSPDAVSYEQYFGPGTRLTVT.

The sample holds many counts of this clonotype. The chain couples TRBV12-3 or TRBV12-4 to TRBJ1-2; D is unresolved. The germline V and J ends were trimmed by 6 bases and 6 bases, with 11 bases remaining between them. The CDR3 has 12 amino acids. CDR3 loop: CASSVTINGYTF. The CDR3 coding sequence is TGTGCCAGCAGCGTGACAATTAATGGCTACACCTTC.

In its sample, this clonotype was seen many times. V is TRBV6-2 or TRBV6-3 and J is TRBJ2-7; D is unclear. CDR3 length: 12 residues. Trimming removed 7 bases at V and 3 bases at J, with 10 bases between. The germline V gene encodes CDR1 MNHEY and CDR2 SVGEGT. DNA of the CDR3: TGTGCCAGCACCAGGTTCGGCTACGAGCAGTACTTC. This gives the protein CASTRFGYEQYF.

The sample holds a few counts of this clonotype. The CDR3 coding sequence is TGTGCCATCAGGAAAACCGGGACTAGCGGGAGGGCTTCCTACAATGAGCAGTTCTTC. This sequence encodes CAIRKTGTSGRASYNEQFF. The V and J genes are TRBV10-3 and TRBJ2-1; the match to TRBD2 covers 16 bases. The CDR3 contains 19 residues. The junction had 9 bases not matched to a gene; V was cut back by 6 bases and J by 1 base. CDR1 and CDR2 (germline): ENHRY, SYGVKD.

This clonotype was seen repeatedly, ten times or more. This chain joins TRBV3-1 and TRBJ2-5; 8 bases map to TRBD2. Germline V lookup: CDR1 LGHDT, CDR2 YNNKEL (reference sequence). Losses at the gene ends were 5 bases for V and 3 bases for J; bases not matched to a gene: 5. The CDR3 has 14 amino acids. The DNA for the CDR3 is TGTGCCAGCAGCTCGGAACTAGCGGAAGAGACCCAGTACTTC. This translates into CASSSELAEETQYF.

The V and J genes are TRBV29-1 and TRBJ2-5; TRBD2 matches 8 bases. V lost 4 bases and J lost 4; bases outside the gene matches: 2. The germline V gene encodes CDR1 SQVTM and CDR2 ANQGSEA. This CDR3 has 12 residues. CDR3 sequence (DNA): TGCAGCGTTGTGGCGGGGGGAGAGACCCAGTACTTC. Protein product: CSVVAGGETQYF.

This clonotype was recorded a few times. The gene calls are TRBV7-8 and TRBJ2-7, with 8 bases lining up with TRBD2. Germline values: CDR1 SGHVS, CDR2 FQNEAQ. The ends lost 7 bases at V and 7 bases at J; junction bases unmatched: 21. The length of the CDR3 is 17 residues. CDR3 nucleotide sequence: TGTGCCAGCATCCGGGGCCTTAAGGACCTCGGCGGGGGGGAGCAGTACTTC. It yields the protein CASIRGLKDLGGGEQYF.

The V and J genes are TRBV7-9 and TRBJ1-1; a possible D gene is TRBD1 (5 bases). Per the germline V gene, CDR1 is SEHNR and CDR2 is FQNEAQ (reference sequence). The CDR3 length is 13 residues. Trimming left V 1 base short and J 10 bases short, with 13 bases between. The CDR3: CASSLGAGRAAFF. CDR3 DNA sequence: TGTGCCAGCAGCTTAGGGGCAGGGAGGGCAGCTTTCTTT.

This clonotype was detected a few times. The rearrangement links TRBV19 to TRBJ2-2; no clear D. CDR1 is LNHDA and CDR2 is SQIVND in the germline V gene (reference sequence). The CDR3 loop spans 14 amino acids. V lost 5 bases and J lost 3, with 10 bases in between. CDR3 region: CASSLVVDTGELFF. CDR3 nucleotides: TGTGCCAGTAGTCTGGTTGTGGACACCGGGGAGCTGTTTTTT. Filled out from reference TRBV19 and TRBJ2-2, the complete variable domain reads DGGITQSPKYLFRKEGQNVTLSCEQNLNHDAMYWYRQDPGQGLRLIYYSQIVNDFQKGDIAEGYSVSREKKESFPLTVTSAQKNPTAFYLCASSLVVDTGELFFGEGSRLTVL.

This clonotype was detected many times. The genes are TRBV6-2 or TRBV6-3 and TRBJ2-7; D possibly matches TRBD1 or TRBD2 (6 bases each). The germline V gene has CDR1 MNHEY and CDR2 SVGEGT. The V and J ends lost 2 bases and 6 bases respectively, with 8 bases between them. This CDR3 spans 12 amino acids. CDR3 amino acids: CASSYGGREQYF. As DNA, the CDR3 is TGTGCCAGCAGTTACGGGGGGCGCGAGCAGTACTTC.

This clonotype turned up a few times. The chain combines TRBV6-1 with TRBJ1-4; possible D gene TRBD1, 6 bases. The germline CDR1 and CDR2 sequences are MNHNS and SASEGT. The germline V and J ends were trimmed by 6 bases and 4 bases, with 9 bases remaining between them. CDR3 size: 13 residues. CDR3 DNA sequence: TGTGCCAGCAGATCGGACAGTAATGAAAAACTGTTTTTT. Protein: CASRSDSNEKLFF.

This clonotype appeared a few times. CDR3 bases: TGTGCCAGCAGTTTTACCGGGCTTTTGAGGGGAGTGGGTCAGCCCCAGCATTTT. Translated, it gives CASSFTGLLRGVGQPQHF. The gene calls are TRBV28 and TRBJ1-5, with D perhaps TRBD1 (5 bases). With 3 bases removed from V and 6 bases from J, the gap between germline ends came to 24 bases. The CDR3 length is 18 residues. From germline, CDR1 is MDHEN and CDR2 SYDVKM.

The chain couples TRBV5-1 to TRBJ1-2; D might be TRBD1 (6 bases). The germline V gene has CDR1 SGHRS and CDR2 YFSETQ. The CDR3 length is 14 residues. The V end lost 0 bases, the J end lost 5 bases, and 11 bases lay between the germline ends. CDR3 DNA sequence: TGCGCCAGCAGCTTGGGGGTTACAGGGTATGGCTACACCTTC. Translation: CASSLGVTGYGYTF. Full variable domain (remainder filled in from reference TRBV5-1 and TRBJ1-2): KAGVTQTPRYLIKTRGQQVTLSCSPISGHRSVSWYQQTPGQGLQFLFEYFSETQRNKGNFPGRFSGRQFSNSRSEMNVSTLELGDSALYLCASSLGVTGYGYTFGSGTRLTVV.

This clonotype was recorded at least ten times. The chain is built from TRBV7-2 and TRBJ2-1; no reliable D call. Trimming removed 4 bases at V and 3 bases at J, with 4 bases between. CDR1 is SGHTA and CDR2 is FQGNSA in the germline V gene. The CDR3 is 12 amino acids. In DNA, the CDR3 is TGTGCCAGCAGCTCGTACTACAATGAGCAGTTCTTC. Its translation is CASSSYYNEQFF.

Many counts were recorded for this clonotype. The chain couples TRBV20-1 to TRBJ2-1, with TRBD2 identical over 10 bases. Germline assignment: CDR1 DFQATT and CDR2 SNEGSKA (reference sequence). The V and J ends lost 5 bases and 0 bases, in that order; junction bases with no gene match: 7. The CDR3 runs 16 residues. The CDR3 reads CSAPGLAVSSYNEQFF. CDR3 in DNA: TGCAGTGCTCCAGGACTAGCGGTTAGCTCCTACAATGAGCAGTTCTTC.

This clonotype was seen more than once but under ten times. The V gene is TRBV5-8, the J gene TRBJ2-7; D gene uncertain. Between the trimmed V and J ends, which lost 0 bases and 7 bases, there was a span of 8 bases. The CDR3 is 12 residues long. Germline loops: CDR1 SGHTS, CDR2 YDEGEE. The CDR3 nucleotides are TGTGCCAGCAGCTTGGAGGGCCTGGAGCAGTACTTC. Encoded protein: CASSLEGLEQYF.

Remarks on this clonotype: A much larger clone lies one base from this, so it may be a read error. The rearrangement joins TRBV5-6 to TRBJ2-2; D possibly matches TRBD1 or TRBD2 (5 bases each). Germline assignment: CDR1 SGHDT and CDR2 YYEEEE. The CDR3 consists of 13 residues. The chain's CDR3 is CASSRQGAGELSF. The CDR3 region has the DNA TGTGCCAGCAGTAGGCAGGGTGCCGGGGAGCTGTCTTTT.

At least ten counts were recorded for this clonotype. The J gene is TRBJ1-1, the V gene TRBV2; D is unclear. The V end was cut by 3 bases, the J end by 4 bases, with 9 bases between. This CDR3 comprises 13 residues. The germline V gene has CDR1 SNHLY and CDR2 FYNNEI. CDR3 sequence (DNA): TGTGCCAGCAGTGACTTGGGAAGCACTGAAGCTTTCTTT. Translated: CASSDLGSTEAFF.

This clonotype has only a few counts. V gene TRBV7-2 combines with J gene TRBJ2-7, with TRBD1 identical over 8 bases. This CDR3 has 15 amino acids. In germline, CDR1 is SGHTA, CDR2 FQGNSA. Unmatched junction bases numbered 10, after V lost 6 bases and J lost 3 bases. In DNA, the CDR3 is TGTGCCAGCAGTCTTAGGACAGGGATGGACTACGAGCAGTACTTC. It yields the protein CASSLRTGMDYEQYF.

The rearrangement links TRBV12-3 or TRBV12-4 to TRBJ2-5; D tentatively fits TRBD1 or TRBD2 (5 bases each). Trimming pared 8 bases from V and 3 bases from J, leaving 7 bases between. The CDR3 runs 11 residues. The CDR3, as DNA: TGTGCCAGCGAGGGGAAAGAGACCCAGTACTTC. Protein: CASEGKETQYF.

This clonotype was detected a few times. DNA of the CDR3: TGTGCCAGCAACCACCCAGGGATCCGGGGCTACACCTTC. Translating gives CASNHPGIRGYTF. V and J are TRBV12-3 or TRBV12-4 and TRBJ1-2; the D gene is possibly TRBD1 (5 bases). This CDR3 has 13 residues. Deletions cut 7 bases from V and 8 bases from J, with 17 bases between.

This CDR3 reads CASTLYGTGAGELFF. The CDR3 region has the DNA TGTGCCAGCACCCTATACGGGACAGGGGCCGGGGAGCTGTTTTTT. The rearrangement uses TRBV12-3 or TRBV12-4 and TRBJ2-2; 10 positions agree with TRBD1. This CDR3 contains 15 residues. Trimming cost V 7 bases and J 6 bases; bases outside gene matches: 8.

The CDR3 nucleotides are TGTGCCAGCAGCTCTGCGGGGTCTACGGTCCGGACTGTCCTTGCGACGCAGTATTTT. It yields the protein CASSSAGSTVRTVLATQYF. The V call is TRBV5-4, the J call TRBJ2-3; D possibly corresponds to TRBD2 (6 bases). Germline values: CDR1 SGHNT, CDR2 YYREEE (reference sequence). The CDR3 sequence is 19 residues long. V shed 3 bases and J shed 9 bases, with 32 bases lying between them.

This clonotype was detected many times. The chain combines TRBV29-1 with TRBJ1-4; 7 positions match TRBD1. Germline-derived CDR1 and CDR2 are SQVTM and ANQGSEA. This CDR3 spans 15 amino acids. The V segment lost 0 bases and the J segment 4 bases; nucleotides outside the gene matches: 5. The CDR3, as DNA: TGCAGCGTTGAAGACCCGACAGGGAGTAATGAAAAACTGTTTTTT. It translates to CSVEDPTGSNEKLFF.

This clonotype was counted ten times or more. This chain uses TRBV20-1 with TRBJ2-2; 7 nucleotides match TRBD1. The CDR3 has 17 residues. V lost 2 bases to trimming and J lost 6 bases; unmatched junction nucleotides: 15. Germline V gives CDR1 DFQATT, CDR2 SNEGSKA (reference sequence). CDR3 loop: CSARSSWGRGRAGELFF. The CDR3 DNA follows: TGCAGTGCTAGATCCTCCTGGGGAAGGGGGCGAGCCGGGGAGCTGTTTTTT.

This clonotype was found a few times. The CDR3: CASSYSTPRDEQFF. In DNA form, the CDR3 reads TGTGCCAGCAGTTACTCGACTCCGCGGGATGAGCAGTTCTTC. The chain links TRBV6-5 to TRBJ2-1; tentative D call: TRBD2 (5 bases). The V and J ends lost 0 bases and 8 bases respectively, with 11 bases between them. Germline V gene lookup returns CDR1 MNHEY and CDR2 SVGAGI. This CDR3 is 14 amino acids long.

This clonotype was counted at least ten times. The J gene is TRBJ2-7, the V gene TRBV20-1, with TRBD1 as a possible D gene (6 bases). Trimming removed 3 bases from V and 5 bases from J, with 17 bases in between. The CDR3 contains 14 residues. Germline V gene lookup returns CDR1 DFQATT and CDR2 SNEGSKA (reference sequence). The CDR3 protein is CSARGPWGLNEQYF. CDR3 nucleotide sequence: TGCAGTGCTAGGGGACCCTGGGGGCTTAACGAGCAGTACTTC.

V usage is TRBV6-4 and J usage is TRBJ2-1; TRBD2 might be the D (6 bases). The CDR3 loop spans 16 amino acids. The germline gives CDR1 MRHNA, CDR2 SNTAGT. Trimming cost V 1 base and J 0 bases, with 10 bases left between them. The CDR3, as DNA: TGTGCCAGCAGTGACTTGGCGGGGCTCTCCTACAATGAGCAGTTCTTC. Protein product: CASSDLAGLSYNEQFF.